This T cell receptor beta chain is from a study of technical replicates of blood from a handful of donors. The CDR3 length is 15 residues. Losses at the gene ends were 3 bases for V and 1 base for J; bases not matched to a gene: 4. Germline lookup yields CDR1 ENHRY and CDR2 SYGVKD. TCRdb's copy holds only in-frame clones and misses some; the assay was immunoSEQ multiplex PCR. Among tens of thousands of clones listed, around 94% were seen once. This clone showed up just a few times. The sample comprised T cells isolated from PBMCs. The clonotype was recovered from a human donor in good health. The chain is built from TRBV10-3 and TRBJ1-1; TRBD1 agrees at 8 bases. The CDR3 nucleotides read TGTGCCATCAGTGATCCCGGGACAGGGAACACTGAAGCTTTCTTT. This sequence encodes CAISDPGTGNTEAFF.